Below, one T cell receptor beta chain is given with its context. Its antigen is undetermined. At sampling all donors were nominally healthy, likely with unrecorded immune exposures. This sample was included in a study of cytomegalovirus exposure and HLA in healthy donors. Study-wide background: Out of fewer than 400 genotyped donors, about 81% belonged to the Caucasian-associated ancestry cluster. Points from the study as a whole: In a later analysis, HLA-associated TCR beta chains were more clonally expanded than equally common others. In an earlier analysis, most TCR beta V segments were productive about 87% or about 30% of the time.

The PCR made use of 60 Vbeta and 13 Jbeta primers. Sequencing was performed with immunoSEQ multiplex PCR; in TCRdb, only in-frame clones are kept and a portion is missing. This table holds 150,000 or so clones, approximately 86% found once. The CDR3 contains 15 residues. Germline CDR1 and CDR2: KGHSY and FQNENV. Trimming took 5 bases from V and 2 from J, leaving 12 bases between them. This receptor was identified in a male donor in good health and CMV-seronegative. V and J are TRBV16 and TRBJ1-4, with a tentative D call TRBD1 (5 bases). The specimen was PBMCs. The CDR3 sequence is CASSLGHRTNEKLFF. CDR3 in DNA: TGTGCCAGCAGCTTGGGGCACCGCACTAATGAAAAACTGTTTTTT.